This TCR beta chain was found in a study of blood T cell repertoires in COVID-19. Study context: Acute-phase and convalescent COVID-19 samples originated in the United States, Italy and Spain. T cells, B-cell-depleted T cells, or PBMCs provided the cDNA or gDNA that served as material.

Study processing details: Estimated nucleated cell counts came from reference gene primer amplification. TCRdb keeps only in-frame clones here, not all; method: immunoSEQ multiplex PCR. Clonal size and the V and J genes are those of that table, whereas D and trimming came from the DNA. The data hold under 200,000 clones, with approximately 86% observed a single time. CDR1 and CDR2 (germline): KGHDR, SFDVKD. The ends were cut back, 3 bases at V and 8 bases at J, with 9 bases in the middle. The length of the CDR3 is 12 residues. This TCR derives from a man between 70 and 80 years old with acute or convalescent COVID-19. The chain couples TRBV24-1 to TRBJ1-1; D gene unclear. The sample taken for sequencing was peripheral blood. CDR3 in DNA: TGTGCCACCAGTGATCCAGGCGGGGAAGCTTTCTTT. Encoded protein: CATSDPGGEAFF.